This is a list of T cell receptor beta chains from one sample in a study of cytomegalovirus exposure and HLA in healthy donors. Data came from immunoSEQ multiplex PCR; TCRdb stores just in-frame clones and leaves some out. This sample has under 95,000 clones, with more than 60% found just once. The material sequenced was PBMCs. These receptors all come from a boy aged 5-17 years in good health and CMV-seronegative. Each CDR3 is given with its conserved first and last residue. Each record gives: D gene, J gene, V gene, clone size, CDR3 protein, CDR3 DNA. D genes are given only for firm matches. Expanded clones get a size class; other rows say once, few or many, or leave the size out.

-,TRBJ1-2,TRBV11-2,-,CASSSLQGKRGYTF,TGTGCCAGCAGCTCCCTCCAGGGTAAGAGGGGCTACACCTTC
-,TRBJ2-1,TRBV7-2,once,CARRGVSAGKPYNEQFF,TGTGCCAGGAGGGGTGTCAGCGCGGGGAAGCCCTACAATGAGCAGTTCTTC
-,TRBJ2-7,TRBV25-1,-,CASEDTGSSYEQYF,TGTGCCAGCGAGGACACAGGGAGCTCCTACGAGCAGTACTTC
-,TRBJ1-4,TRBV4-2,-,CASSQDLQRKGEKLFF,TGTGCCAGCAGCCAAGATTTGCAGCGGAAGGGTGAAAAACTGTTTTTT
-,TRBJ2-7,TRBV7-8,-,CASSLAEAAAYEQYF,TGTGCCAGCAGCTTAGCGGAGGCGGCCGCCTACGAGCAGTACTTC
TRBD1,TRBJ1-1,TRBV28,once,CASSYRGTEAFF,TGTGCCAGCAGTTACAGGGGAACTGAAGCTTTCTTT
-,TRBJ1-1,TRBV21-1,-,CASSSLPGRDIPEAFF,TGTGCCAGCAGCTCCCTCCCAGGCCGGGACATCCCTGAAGCTTTCTTT
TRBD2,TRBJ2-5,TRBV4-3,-,CASSLSSGRASETQYF,TGCGCCAGCAGCCTATCTAGCGGGAGGGCATCCGAGACCCAGTACTTC
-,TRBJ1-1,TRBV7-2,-,CASRLGSGIVLANTEAFF,TGTGCCAGCAGATTAGGGTCGGGGATAGTCCTCGCGAACACTGAAGCTTTCTTT
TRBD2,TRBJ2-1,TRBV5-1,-,CASSSVAGGDNEQFF,TGCGCCAGCAGCTCCGTAGCGGGGGGGGACAATGAGCAGTTCTTC
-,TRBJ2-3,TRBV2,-,CASSYGADTQYF,TGTGCCAGCAGCTACGGGGCAGATACGCAGTATTTT
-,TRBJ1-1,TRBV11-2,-,CASSLRRPAGEAFF,TGTGCCAGCAGCCTCCGACGGCCGGCAGGGGAAGCTTTCTTT
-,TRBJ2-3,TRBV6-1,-,CASSELIRGTTDTQYF,TGTGCCAGCAGCGAACTTATCCGGGGGACCACAGATACGCAGTATTTT
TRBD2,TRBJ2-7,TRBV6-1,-,CASSRTSGGNYEQYF,TGTGCCAGCAGTCGGACTAGCGGGGGAAACTACGAGCAGTACTTC
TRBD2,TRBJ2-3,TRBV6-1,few,CASGGLAGSDTQYF,TGTGCCAGCGGGGGGCTAGCGGGGTCGGATACGCAGTATTTT
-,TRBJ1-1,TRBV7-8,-,CASSTPSNTEAFF,TGTGCCAGCAGCACTCCGTCAAACACTGAAGCTTTCTTT